The 12 T cell receptor beta chains in this list originate from one sample, sequenced in a study of control samples from healthy donors and cancer patients. Some clones are missing from TCRdb's copy, which holds only in-frame ones; the method was immunoSEQ multiplex PCR. The data show roughly 73,000 clones, under 90% seen once. The sequenced material came from blood. Receptors were obtained from a man aged 45-60 years in good health.

This clone was counted a single time. V is TRBV11-3 and J is TRBJ2-7, with D perhaps TRBD1 or TRBD2 (5 bases each). The length of the CDR3 is 15 residues. V was cut by 3 bases and J by 0 bases, with 12 bases left in between. Germline V gene lookup returns CDR1 SGHNT and CDR2 YENEEA. This CDR3 is CASSFSGTRSYEQYF. As DNA, the CDR3 is TGTGCCAGCAGCTTCTCCGGGACCCGCTCCTACGAGCAGTACTTC.

This clone was counted a single time. This chain links TRBV6-5 with TRBJ2-1; D is perhaps TRBD1 or TRBD2 (5 bases each). The CDR3 runs 15 residues. Germline V gene lookup returns CDR1 MNHEY and CDR2 SVGAGI. Trimming pared 2 bases from V and 0 bases from J, leaving 8 bases between. The CDR3 here is CASSYGGSSYNEQFF. In DNA, the CDR3 is TGTGCCAGCAGTTACGGGGGAAGCTCCTACAATGAGCAGTTCTTC.

This chain connects TRBV2 to TRBJ2-5; D remains ambiguous. Germline V gene data show CDR1 as SNHLY and CDR2 as FYNNEI. This CDR3 has 14 amino acids. Deletions cut 4 bases from V and 3 bases from J, with 12 bases between. The CDR3 spells CASSGRTYEETQYF. The CDR3 DNA reads as TGTGCCAGCAGTGGACGAACGTACGAAGAGACCCAGTACTTC.

Comments on this clone: Its ends do not fully match the called genes, so a read error is possible. The chain is built from TRBV10-3 and TRBJ1-3; D not resolved. CDR1 is ENHRY, CDR2 SYGVKD, per germline. The CDR3 runs 14 residues. The CDR3 sequence: CAIRELSSGNTIYF. The CDR3 DNA reads TGTGCCATCAGAGAGTTAAGCTCTGGAAACACCATATATTTT.

This clone was found once. The chain carries TRBV6-5 and TRBJ1-4; D ambiguous. The germline CDR1 and CDR2 sequences are MNHEY and SVGAGI. This CDR3 contains 10 residues. V lost 6 bases to trimming and J lost 8 bases, with 4 bases between them. CDR3 protein: CASRREKLFF. The CDR3 nucleotides are TGTGCCAGCAGAAGGGAAAAACTGTTTTTT.

The chain combines TRBV7-2 with TRBJ2-7, with D unresolved. Trimming cost V 2 bases and J 1 base, with 6 bases left between them. Germline V gene sequence: CDR1 SGHTA, CDR2 FQGNSA. The CDR3 spans 13 residues. CDR3 protein: CASSLTISYEQYF. As DNA, the CDR3 is TGTGCCAGCAGCTTAACTATTTCCTACGAGCAGTACTTC.

The V and J genes are TRBV7-2 and TRBJ2-2, with 9 bases matching TRBD2. Germline CDR1 reads SGHTA; CDR2 reads FQGNSA. The CDR3 contains 16 residues. The J segment lost 5 bases and the V segment lost 2 bases, leaving 6 bases of the junction unmatched. In DNA form, the CDR3 reads TGTGCCAGCAGCTTAAGTGGTAGCGGGAGTACCGGGGAGCTGTTTTTT. It codes for CASSLSGSGSTGELFF.

This sequence joins TRBV6-5 and TRBJ1-6; D is perhaps TRBD1 (6 bases). CDR3 length: 15 residues. Trimming cost V 5 bases and J 0 bases, with 8 bases left between them. Germline values: CDR1 MNHEY, CDR2 SVGAGI. This CDR3 reads CASSSRGSYNSPLHF. CDR3 in DNA: TGTGCCAGCAGTAGCAGGGGCTCCTATAATTCACCCCTCCACTTT.

This chain connects TRBV28 to TRBJ2-5; 7 positions agree with TRBD1. The CDR3 has 15 amino acids. V shed 3 bases and J 5 bases; nucleotides not matched to a gene: 9. Germline V gives CDR1 MDHEN, CDR2 SYDVKM. The CDR3 protein is CASSLGTVVSETQYF. CDR3 nucleotide sequence: TGTGCCAGCAGTTTGGGGACAGTGGTATCGGAGACCCAGTACTTC.

This rearrangement joins TRBV7-9 to TRBJ2-7, with 7 bases that match TRBD2. The J segment lost 3 bases and the V segment lost 1 base, leaving 3 bases of the junction unmatched. The CDR3 runs 14 residues. Per germline, CDR1 SEHNR and CDR2 FQNEAQ (reference sequence). CDR3 protein: CASSLGGGFYEQYF. Here the CDR3 DNA reads TGTGCCAGCAGCTTAGGCGGGGGTTTCTACGAGCAGTACTTC.

The chain links TRBV4-3 to TRBJ1-2; TRBD1 is a possible D gene (5 bases). CDR1 LGHNA and CDR2 YSLEER come from the germline V gene. Trimming took 1 base from V and 1 from J, leaving 10 bases between them. CDR3 length equals 15 residues. The CDR3, as DNA: TGCGCCAGCAGCCAAGGTCCAGGGAGTAACTATGGCTACACCTTC. Its translation: CASSQGPGSNYGYTF.

The V and J genes are TRBV7-2 and TRBJ2-7; the D is unclear. The CDR3 contains 17 residues. CDR1 SGHTA and CDR2 FQGNSA come from the germline V gene. The ends were cut back, 4 bases at V and 0 bases at J, with 19 bases in the middle. The CDR3 DNA follows: TGTGCCAGCAGCTACCATGAATCGGGCGGAAACTCCTACGAGCAGTACTTC. Translated: CASSYHESGGNSYEQYF.